This TCR beta chain was sequenced in a study of identifying expanded T cells in peripheral blood. Using immunoSEQ multiplex PCR, the repertoire was profiled, and TCRdb retains in-frame clones only, with some absent. Among 100,000 to 150,000 clones, 70% to 90% were seen once, and the ten largest hold roughly 8%. Of note for this clone: Its matching antigen is unknown.

During the collection period, no donor immune events like infections were recorded. The study's findings and limits: Differentially abundant clones: about 1.2 between replicates, 16.4 at approximately two weeks, approximately 18 at four.

This clonotype originated in a person aged 18-70 years in good health. What was sequenced was blood.

The CDR3 nucleotides are TGTGCCAGCAGTTTTATGGGAGATCTGGGCGGGGAGCTGTTTTTT. This encodes CASSFMGDLGGELFF. This chain joins TRBV27 and TRBJ2-2; D is perhaps TRBD2 (5 bases). The length of the CDR3 is 15 residues. From germline, CDR1 is MNHEY and CDR2 SMNVEV (reference sequence). V lost 3 bases and J lost 7, with 15 bases in between.